Given below is one T cell receptor (beta chain) in context. This clonotype was recorded many times. Its antigen is currently not known. No clone much larger than this one lies a single base away; base qualities are absent. TCR beta CDR3 regions were amplified from RNA transcripts. The first round of RT-PCR for the TCR CDR3 was performed with the HTBI primer set and the Qiagen OneStep RT-PCR kit. A second multiplex PCR round built the libraries, followed by size selection and purification. Paired-end sequencing of the libraries was performed with 100 bp reads on an Illumina HiSeq2000. Concerning the study's data processing: SOAPnuke was used to process the raw data, removing reads that contained adapters or uncalled bases, had a mean Phred below 15, or lacked an exact match to the constant primer or identifier. COPE v1.2.5 was used to merge the high-quality paired reads, and each unique nucleotide sequence was defined as a clonotype. MiTCR v1.1 was used to align clonotypes to the IMGT TRBV, TRBD and TRBJ reference segments. Analysis was restricted to V-J combinations with a frequency above 0.0001, which covered roughly 99% of repertoires. The TCS score was defined as F50 (clonal expansion) divided by E x V (chaos), with BLOSUM62-based TCRdist calculated between CDR3 peptides within each V-J. Welch's t-statistics and random forest reduced around 550 V-J features to 13, which were used in a naive Bayes classifier (R e1071). In-frame beta chains were kept once TCRdb had trimmed the public reads at Q25 with fastp and called clones with MiXCR. Records with the same CDR3 protein are collapsed into one entry carrying the most frequent genes and DNA. The V and J calls come from TCRdb's annotation, not from the publication. Counted in this sample were around 620,000 distinct CDR3 sequences; 12% to 15% of them appeared once. The ten largest make up roughly 7% of the sample.

From the cysteine up to the phenylalanine, the CDR3 has a length of 14 residues. The CDR3 DNA has 42 bases and is translated from base 1. For CDR1 and CDR2, the germline V gene (reference sequence) lists GTSNPN and SVGIG. V is shortened by 0 bases, J by 5 bases, and the region joining them spans 14 bases. These data come from a study of T cells in Graves' hyperthyroidism and ophthalmopathy (dated by TCRdb to 2018 to 2020). At the level of the whole study: Peripheral blood samples were taken at initial diagnosis, before any treatment was given. According to the paper, TCR Vbeta CDR3 sequencing was carried out on approximately 140 peripheral blood samples, which came from about 45 ophthalmopathy, about 75 hyperthyroidism and around 17 progressor patients. TCR V-J signatures able to tell the groups apart were searched for in a discovery cohort of 90 to 100 patients, of whom around 42 had Graves' ophthalmopathy and 57 had stable Graves' hyperthyroidism. Following sampling, methimazole starting at 30 mg daily was given to hyperthyroidism patients, and high-dose intravenous methylprednisolone was given to ophthalmopathy patients. Thyroid tissue and blood T-cell repertoires from more than 5 Graves' hyperthyroidism patients were also compared in the study. The 95 to 100 discovery patients were randomly divided into training and test sets at a 7:3 ratio. Whether ophthalmopathy could be predicted prospectively was tested in an independent validation cohort made up of approximately 19 hyperthyroidism patients plus 17 patients who later progressed to ophthalmopathy. Broad study findings and their caveats: In validation, progression to ophthalmopathy was predicted by the model with around 71% sensitivity and 72.22% specificity, a median of roughly six months before onset. Most expanded thyroid clonotypes (frequency above 0.001) were also detected in blood, suggesting blood repertoires may reflect thyroid immune responses. A 13 V-J signature model separated ophthalmopathy from stable hyperthyroidism, with just over 85% sensitivity and 81.08% specificity in cross-validation and 80%/75% in testing. No statistical method was used to set the sample size in advance, and investigators knew the group allocation.

In the ophthalmopathy patients, disease was moderately to severely active, with a Clinical Activity Score of 3 or more, a NOSPECS grade of 4 or more, and a duration of less than 3 months. Any patient with an uncontrolled infection, another autoimmune disease, pregnancy or lactation was excluded. Clinical symptoms, serum thyroxine and TRAb, thyroid ultrasound, and orbital computed tomography formed the basis for the diagnoses. PBMCs were isolated from roughly 10 ml of fresh peripheral blood by Ficoll-Paque density gradient centrifugation. Total RNA was extracted using Trizol reagent, and RNA quality was assessed on an Agilent 2100 Bioanalyzer.

The TCR was taken from a woman between 18 and 29 years old with Graves' ophthalmopathy. Sample: blood. The chain uses TRBV30 and TRBJ2-7; the D region possibly corresponds to TRBD2 (5 bases align). The CDR3 protein sequence reads: CAWSVEGIFHEQYF. The DNA sequence is as follows: TGTGCCTGGAGTGTAGAGGGTATCTTCCACGAGCAGTACTTC.